These T cell receptor beta chains were read from a single sample in a study of T-cell memory formation after mild COVID-19. TCRdb itself ran the 5' RACE reads through MiXCR, one entry per CDR3 protein. This table holds about 560,000 distinct CDR3 sequences, less than 25% found once. Sequences were obtained from PBMCs or a T cell subset sorted from them (not recorded which). These receptors came from an adult woman who had mild COVID-19 (a few samples of this study predate the infection). Cell type and time point are not known. Both conserved end residues are trimmed from each CDR3. The listing skips clone size in some rows; elsewhere it reads once, few, many or a size class.

clone_size j_call v_call cdr3_aa
NA TRBJ1-1 TRBV3-1 ASSQNRHNTEAF
NA TRBJ2-7 TRBV6-5 ASSYGGQGGIYEQY
few TRBJ1-3 TRBV7-2 ASSLAQGGGNTIY
few TRBJ1-2 TRBV5-4 ASSYQRTYGYT
NA TRBJ2-5 TRBV5-1 ASSLEGRGEGETQY
NA TRBJ2-7 TRBV3-1 ASSTSPGTGVGEQY
few TRBJ2-7 TRBV11-2 ASRQRAGQGASSYEQY
NA TRBJ2-1 TRBV4-1 ASSHLRDEYNEQF
few TRBJ1-1 TRBV11-2 ASSFLLVGQELNTEAF
once TRBJ1-6 TRBV5-1 ASSSSGTANSPLH
few TRBJ2-3 TRBV12-3/TRBV12-4 ASRGVQETDTQY
NA TRBJ2-7 TRBV5-4 ASSLEAAGLSYEQY
NA TRBJ1-1 TRBV6-5 ASKNRGLLRGAF
few TRBJ1-1 TRBV5-1 ASSLGANEAF
few TRBJ2-7 TRBV5-1 ASSRGLAGEAYEQY
few TRBJ2-4 TRBV25-1 ASSENPGPIQY
NA TRBJ2-1 TRBV5-1 ASSSDRPSDEQF
few TRBJ2-5 TRBV24-1 ATQRGLQETQY
NA TRBJ1-5 TRBV12-3/TRBV12-4 ASSFLGNNQPQH
NA TRBJ2-1 TRBV7-7 ASSLGRGSYEQF
few TRBJ2-1 TRBV4-3 ASSQVARAYNEQF
few TRBJ1-1 TRBV5-1 ASSLGPGRGTEAF
few TRBJ2-3 TRBV15 ATSRVLAGGTDTQY
NA TRBJ2-7 TRBV6-2/TRBV6-3 ASSRTGVPYYEQY
NA TRBJ2-6 TRBV7-2 ASRQLGTGANVLT
few TRBJ2-5 TRBV11-2 ASSLEGFQETQY
many TRBJ1-5 TRBV20-1 SAATVGSNQPQH
NA TRBJ2-1 TRBV20-1 SARDSALDSGSLLPDEQF
few TRBJ1-6 TRBV9 ASSARDRDNSPLH
few TRBJ2-3 TRBV9 ASSVGSADTQY
few TRBJ2-7 TRBV5-1 ASSLVGILYEQY
few TRBJ1-1 TRBV6-6 ASSYSSLEAF
few TRBJ2-5 TRBV5-1 ASSRGDSEETQY
few TRBJ2-3 TRBV27 ASSLWSPGRDTQY
NA TRBJ2-5 TRBV29-1 SVLWETQY
few TRBJ2-2 TRBV6-5 ASSYSGTVNTGELF
once TRBJ2-7 TRBV4-1 ASSQDEGHAASYEQY
NA TRBJ1-5 TRBV25-1 ASSAAVGAGNQPQH
NA TRBJ1-6 TRBV18 ASSRQDNSPLH
NA TRBJ1-1 TRBV9 ASSVEQGEAF
NA TRBJ1-1 TRBV11-2 ASSLWGQNTEAF
many TRBJ2-3 TRBV11-3 ASMGGAPTDTQY
NA TRBJ1-2 TRBV5-1 ASRLGDNYGYT
once TRBJ2-7 TRBV29-1 SVEGEVGEQY
NA TRBJ2-3 TRBV10-3 AIGTEYTDTQY
NA TRBJ1-5 TRBV20-1 SAISGQGIGGNQPQH
few TRBJ2-6 TRBV18 ASSPWDSGANVLT
NA TRBJ2-3 TRBV3-1 ASSRPQADTQY
NA TRBJ1-1 TRBV9 ASSVASGREAF
NA TRBJ1-1 TRBV20-1 SARSRDSPLGAF
NA TRBJ1-1 TRBV7-9 ASTRQGAGTEAF
few TRBJ2-7 TRBV5-1 ASSPPYSSGGSYEQY
few TRBJ1-1 TRBV5-1 ASTYYPTGEEGEAF